This record covers a single T cell receptor (beta chain). The data originate from a study of blood T cell repertoires in COVID-19. On the study more broadly: Sources were T cells, B-cell-depleted T cells, or PBMCs; the material itself was cDNA or gDNA.

Original methodology: Estimation of nucleated cell counts relied on the amplification of reference gene primers. Data came from immunoSEQ multiplex PCR; TCRdb stores just in-frame clones and leaves some out. D and trimming were read from the DNA, whereas the V and J calls and clone size are those reported in that table. Of a few hundred thousand clones detected, around 90% appear once; the ten largest clones hold roughly 3%. V was clipped by 5 bases and J by 5 bases; unmatched bases: 5. Germline assignment: CDR1 LGHNA and CDR2 YSLEER. The CDR3 loop spans 14 amino acids. The chain is built from TRBV4-3 and TRBJ2-5; 10 bases map to TRBD2. The sample consisted of peripheral blood. This sequence originates from a man aged 60 to 75 with acute or convalescent COVID-19. This CDR3 reads CASSKGLAWETQYF. CDR3 nucleotides: TGCGCCAGCAGCAAGGGACTAGCGTGGGAGACCCAGTACTTC.